The next 21 T cell receptor beta chains were all read from a single sample in a study of blood T cell repertoires in COVID-19 (dated by TCRdb to 2019 to 2021). Receptor libraries were prepared by the immunoSEQ multiplex PCR assay. TCRdb's version of the immuneACCESS table is confined to in-frame rearrangements and falls short of the full clone set. An unresolved V gene accounts for under half of the shortfall where checked; the remainder is of unknown origin. This sample gives roughly 400,000 clones in total; nearly 90% of them show up just once. The top ten clones comprise less than 2% of the sample. Sequencing was performed on PBMCs or T cells enriched from blood (not recorded which). The receptor source for this set is a woman aged 25 to 45 who had recovered from COVID-19.

CDR3 protein: CASSLGLAGLNTGELFF. The DNA of the CDR3 is TGCGCCAGCAGCTTGGGGCTAGCGGGACTAAACACCGGGGAGCTGTTTTTT. This chain uses TRBV5-1 with TRBJ2-2; 9 nucleotides match TRBD2. The CDR3 spans 17 residues. CDR1 is SGHRS and CDR2 is YFSETQ in the germline V gene. V lost 0 bases to trimming and J lost 2 bases; unmatched junction nucleotides: 5.

This chain joins TRBV2 and TRBJ1-2; a weak D match, TRBD1 (5 bases). This CDR3 contains 13 residues. The V and J ends lost 4 bases and 2 bases respectively, with 8 bases between them. Per the germline V gene, CDR1 is SNHLY and CDR2 is FYNNEI. The CDR3 protein is CASSVDINYGYTF. DNA for the CDR3: TGTGCCAGCAGTGTGGACATCAACTATGGCTACACCTTC. Using reference TRBV2 and TRBJ1-2 for the parts outside the CDR3, the full variable domain is EPEVTQTPSHQVTQMGQEVILRCVPISNHLYFYWYRQILGQKVEFLVSFYNNEISEKSEIFDDQFSVERPDGSNFTLKIRSTKLEDSAMYFCASSVDINYGYTFGSGTRLTVV.

The chain uses TRBV12-5 and TRBJ1-1; D is possibly TRBD1 (5 bases). Germline values: CDR1 LGHNT, CDR2 FRNRAP. The CDR3 consists of 14 residues. In DNA form, the CDR3 reads TGTGCCCTGACGGGGGACCTCTTGAACACTGAAGCTTTCTTT. Encoded protein: CALTGDLLNTEAFF.

V is TRBV7-2 and J is TRBJ1-5; TRBD1 aligns across 10 bases. The length of the CDR3 is 18 residues. Germline loops: CDR1 SGHTA, CDR2 FQGNSA. Losses at the gene ends were 5 bases for V and 1 base for J; bases not matched to a gene: 11. CDR3 nucleotide sequence: TGTGCCAGCAGCATCACCGGGACAGGGGTTTCGAGCAATCAGCCCCAGCATTTT. Translated, it gives CASSITGTGVSSNQPQHF.

This chain links TRBV6-5 with TRBJ1-2; 11 bases map to TRBD1. This CDR3 comprises 14 residues. Unmatched junction bases numbered 6, after V lost 6 bases and J lost 6 bases. Germline CDR1 reads MNHEY; CDR2 reads SVGAGI. CDR3 nucleotides: TGTGCCAGCAGACCGGACAGGGGGCTCCATGGCTACACCTTC. Translating it yields CASRPDRGLHGYTF.

The chain uses TRBV27 and TRBJ1-4, with a possible D match to TRBD1 (6 bases). Deletions cut 5 bases from V and 7 bases from J, with 14 bases between. This CDR3 has 14 amino acids. The germline CDR1 and CDR2 sequences are MNHEY and SMNVEV (reference sequence). In DNA form, the CDR3 reads TGTGCCAGCAGTGTGGGTCAGGGGCTTGAAAAACTGTTTTTT. This codes for CASSVGQGLEKLFF.

V is TRBV19 and J is TRBJ1-1; 7 bases line up with TRBD1. The germline V gene encodes CDR1 LNHDA and CDR2 SQIVND (reference sequence). V lost 4 bases and J lost 4; bases outside the gene matches: 0. This CDR3 is 12 amino acids long. The CDR3: CASSKGATEAFF. The CDR3 region has the DNA TGTGCCAGTAGTAAGGGGGCCACTGAAGCTTTCTTT.

V gene TRBV2 combines with J gene TRBJ1-5; no clear D gene. Germline CDR1 and CDR2: SNHLY and FYNNEI. With 5 bases removed from V and 6 bases from J, the gap between germline ends came to 11 bases. This CDR3 has 13 amino acids. CDR3 residues: CASSPRVFQPQHF. For the CDR3, the DNA is TGTGCCAGCAGTCCGAGGGTTTTTCAGCCCCAGCATTTT. The full variable domain, its missing parts supplied by reference TRBV2 and TRBJ1-5, is EPEVTQTPSHQVTQMGQEVILRCVPISNHLYFYWYRQILGQKVEFLVSFYNNEISEKSEIFDDQFSVERPDGSNFTLKIRSTKLEDSAMYFCASSPRVFQPQHFGDGTRLSIL.

As DNA, the CDR3 is TGTGCCAGCAGTGAATATTTTGTTGTGGGCAGGGCGTACGAGCAGTACTTC. Translation: CASSEYFVVGRAYEQYF. The rearrangement links TRBV25-1 to TRBJ2-7; tentative D call: TRBD1 (5 bases). Between the trimmed V and J ends, which lost 0 bases and 4 bases, there was a span of 19 bases. The germline V gene encodes CDR1 MGHDK and CDR2 SYGVNS. This CDR3 is 17 amino acids long.

The chain is built from TRBV4-1 and TRBJ1-6; TRBD1 is a possible D gene (5 bases). The CDR3 is made up of 15 amino acids. V was pared by 3 bases and J by 10 bases, with 16 bases between. Germline V gene data show CDR1 as MGHRA and CDR2 as YSYEKL. CDR3 loop: CASSHVQGMGSPLHF. The CDR3 DNA follows: TGCGCCAGCAGCCATGTCCAGGGCATGGGGTCACCCCTCCACTTT.

The chain combines TRBV10-3 with TRBJ1-3; possibly TRBD1 for D (5 bases). This CDR3 comprises 14 residues. Germline V gene sequence: CDR1 ENHRY, CDR2 SYGVKD. Trimming took 8 bases from V and 0 from J, leaving 11 bases between them. The DNA of the CDR3 is TGTGCCATCTCAGGGTCCTCCTCTGGAAACACCATATATTTT. It translates to CAISGSSSGNTIYF.

The V gene is TRBV6-5, the J gene TRBJ1-5; 8 bases fit TRBD1. V trimming: 6 bases; J trimming: 7 bases; junction bases outside the gene matches: 8. This CDR3 has 14 residues. The germline V gene has CDR1 MNHEY and CDR2 SVGAGI. This CDR3 is CASRTDRVAQPQHF. CDR3 nucleotide sequence: TGTGCCAGCAGAACGGACAGGGTGGCCCAGCCCCAGCATTTT.

The V call is TRBV5-4, the J call TRBJ1-5; D uncertain. The CDR3 has 19 amino acids. The V and J ends lost 6 bases and 3 bases respectively, with 28 bases between them. Germline CDR1 is SGHNT and CDR2 is YYREEE (reference sequence). The CDR3: CASNHRGYIVGEVNQPQHF. CDR3 nucleotide sequence: TGTGCCAGCAACCACCGAGGATATATTGTCGGGGAAGTCAATCAGCCCCAGCATTTT.

The J gene is TRBJ2-1, the V gene TRBV12-3 or TRBV12-4; D is ambiguous. Trimming pared 3 bases from V and 4 bases from J, leaving 7 bases between. This CDR3 is 13 amino acids long. The CDR3, as DNA: TGTGCCAGCAGTTTGGTGCAGTACAATGAGCAGTTCTTC. This translates into CASSLVQYNEQFF.

The gene calls are TRBV20-1 and TRBJ1-4, with D tentatively TRBD1 (5 bases). V lost 3 bases, J lost 7 bases, and 15 bases lay in between. Germline V gene lookup returns CDR1 DFQATT and CDR2 SNEGSKA (reference sequence). CDR3 size: 14 residues. CDR3 amino acids: CSASVGASGEKLFF. DNA for the CDR3: TGCAGTGCTAGTGTAGGGGCGTCGGGTGAAAAACTGTTTTTT.

The chain couples TRBV9 to TRBJ1-1, with D perhaps TRBD1 (6 bases). The V end was cut by 4 bases, the J end by 3 bases, with 10 bases between. This CDR3 spans 13 amino acids. The germline gives CDR1 SGDLS, CDR2 YYNGEE. This CDR3 is CASSPWTDTEAFF. CDR3 nucleotide sequence: TGTGCCAGCAGCCCCTGGACAGACACTGAAGCTTTCTTT.

The genes are TRBV7-8 and TRBJ1-2; TRBD1 matches at 7 bases. Germline V gene lookup returns CDR1 SGHVS and CDR2 FQNEAQ. Trimming removed 5 bases from V and 1 base from J; junction bases left unmatched: 7. The CDR3 sequence is 15 residues long. The CDR3 nucleotides are TGTGCCAGCAGCCCCTCCGGGACAGTTAACTATGGCTACACCTTC. Its translation is CASSPSGTVNYGYTF.

The chain is built from TRBV19 and TRBJ2-5, with D possibly matching TRBD2 (5 bases). CDR3 size: 13 residues. Germline V CDR1 and CDR2: LNHDA, SQIVND (reference sequence). V was clipped by 9 bases and J by 3 bases, with 14 bases between them. The CDR3, as DNA: TGTGCCAGCCATCGGGCCGGGGAAGAGACCCAGTACTTC. It translates to CASHRAGEETQYF.

The chain uses TRBV19 and TRBJ2-7, with TRBD2 matching 11 bases. The germline gives CDR1 LNHDA, CDR2 SQIVND (reference sequence). CDR3 length: 15 amino acids. The junction had 7 bases not matched to a gene; V was cut back by 7 bases and J by 2 bases. The CDR3 nucleotides read TGTGCCAGTAACCTAGCGGGAGGCTCCACCTACGAGCAGTACTTC. It is translated as CASNLAGGSTYEQYF.

The V and J genes are TRBV6-4 and TRBJ2-6; 7 nucleotides line up with TRBD1. The CDR3 has 15 amino acids. The germline CDR1 and CDR2 sequences are MRHNA and SNTAGT. J lost 2 bases, V lost 4 bases, and 2 bases had no gene match. The CDR3 loop is CASSATGAGANVLTF. The DNA for the CDR3 is TGTGCCAGCAGTGCCACAGGGGCTGGGGCCAACGTCCTGACTTTC.

This rearrangement joins TRBV10-3 to TRBJ2-2; no firm D call. CDR3 length equals 16 residues. The V end lost 1 base, the J end lost 2 bases, and 11 bases lay between the germline ends. Per the germline V gene, CDR1 is ENHRY and CDR2 is SYGVKD. The CDR3 loop is CAISEFGSLNTGELFF. CDR3 coding DNA: TGTGCCATCAGTGAGTTTGGTAGCCTTAACACCGGGGAGCTGTTTTTT.